The clone carrying this T cell receptor beta chain was counted only a few times. Treatment reported: oral pan-JAK inhibitor, 5-10 mg twice daily. These data belong to a study of CD8+ T cells in alopecia areata. Study context: Tofacitinib was given for 6 to 18 months, then stopped for 6 months.

Looked up from germline, CDR1 is MNHEY and CDR2 is SVGAGI. The germline V and J ends were trimmed by 6 bases and 10 bases, with 19 bases remaining between them. The CDR3 runs 14 residues. Extracted from the samples, RNA was reverse transcribed into cDNA to serve as the sequencing template. Some clones are missing from TCRdb's copy, which holds only in-frame ones; the method was immunoSEQ multiplex PCR. Of approximately 210,000 clones detected, over 40% appear once; the ten largest clones hold around 2.5%. The specimen was CD4+ T cells sorted from blood, collected at approximately week 39, from a patient treated with tofacitinib. The sequence derives from a human donor with alopecia areata. This chain connects TRBV6-5 to TRBJ2-1; D not certain. In DNA, the CDR3 is TGTGCCAGCAGACCCGGCGTCTCCAATGAGGAGCAGTTCTTC. Translated: CASRPGVSNEEQFF.